The clone carrying this T cell receptor (beta chain) has ten or more counts. Its target is unknown. TCRdb processed the reads anew with MiXCR; each CDR3 protein has one entry. The sample shows 150,000 to 200,000 distinct CDR3 sequences, approximately 9.7% of them seen only once. The data belong to a study of T cell repertoires in cytomegalovirus infection. Turning to the study itself: It was the public TCR beta signatures that indicated both CMV infection and matching HLA type. Findings and caveats of the study: There were carriers of CMV plus the relevant HLA, and cumulative public TCR beta family frequency identified them. In two of eight donors, the top clonotype was HLA-C-restricted CMV-specific.

The V and J ends lost 7 bases and 2 bases respectively, with 11 bases between them. This CDR3 comprises 12 residues. Germline V CDR1 and CDR2: SQVTM, ANQGSEA. Sequenced sample: PBMCs. The receptor comes from a human donor in good health (CMV status not recorded). Some clones in this sample may be carry-over from other donors' samples. This chain links TRBV29-1 with TRBJ1-2, with a possible D match to TRBD1 (6 bases). Written as DNA, the CDR3 is TGCAGCGGGCATGACAGGAACTATGGCTACACCTTC. Protein: CSGHDRNYGYTF. Full variable domain (missing parts from reference TRBV29-1 and TRBJ1-2): SAVISQKPSRDICQRGTSLTIQCQVDSQVTMMFWYRQQPGQSLTLIATANQGSEATYESGFVIDKFPISRPNLTFSTLTVSNMSPEDSSIYLCSGHDRNYGYTFGSGTRLTVV.